Shown below are 11 T cell receptor beta chains from a single sample sequenced in a study of T cell repertoires in cytomegalovirus infection. The antigens for these receptors are not known. TCRdb re-analysed the reads in MiXCR, keeping a single row per CDR3 protein. The profile shows more than 300,000 distinct CDR3 sequences, roughly 34% of them singletons. The sample was cultured PBMCs, taken from culture after CMV antigen stimulation. All receptors derive from a human donor in good health (CMV status not recorded). Some clones in this sample may be carry-over from other donors' samples.

For this clonotype: No conserved phenylalanine or tryptophan ends this CDR3, so it is likely a read error. The DNA is omitted, as the CDR3 cannot be located on it reliably, and the CDR3 follows TCRdb's listing. The CDR3 loop reads CASSLPLKAS. The chain couples TRBV7-4 to TRBJ1-1; the table calls TRBD1, which could not be checked here. Germline-derived CDR1 and CDR2 are SGHVT and SQSDAQ. The CDR3 is 10 residues long, counting both termini.

The chain recombines TRBV11-3 with TRBJ2-2, with 9 nucleotides matching TRBD2. Trimming took 6 bases from V and 5 from J; bases not matched to a gene: 10. Germline values: CDR1 SGHNT, CDR2 YENEEA. The length of the CDR3 is 16 residues. The chain's CDR3 is CASRAQGLAGTGELFF. The CDR3, as DNA: TGTGCCAGCAGGGCGCAGGGTCTAGCGGGGACCGGGGAGCTGTTTTTT.

This clonotype came up a few times. The chain employs TRBV4-1 and TRBJ2-3; TRBD1 agrees at 9 bases. J was trimmed by 2 bases and V by 3 bases; bases with no gene match: 6. The CDR3 loop spans 16 amino acids. The germline gives CDR1 MGHRA, CDR2 YSYEKL. Here the CDR3 DNA reads TGCGCCAGCAGCCAGGGGACAGGGCGCCTCACAGATACGCAGTATTTT. This gives the protein CASSQGTGRLTDTQYF.

This chain connects TRBV19 to TRBJ2-2, with a possible D match to TRBD1 (6 bases). From germline, CDR1 is LNHDA and CDR2 SQIVND (reference sequence). The V end lost 10 bases, the J end lost 2 bases, and 14 bases lay between the germline ends. This CDR3 has 14 amino acids. The DNA for the CDR3 is TGTGCCACCCGCAGGGGTCTTAACACCGGGGAGCTGTTTTTT. This gives the protein CATRRGLNTGELFF.

This chain's CDR3 is CASSSTREATYEQYV. CDR3 sequence (DNA): TGTGCCAGCAGCTCCACTAGAGAGGCTACCTACGAGCAGTACGTC. The chain couples TRBV7-2 to TRBJ2-7; perhaps TRBD2 as D (5 bases). Germline V gene sequence: CDR1 SGHTA, CDR2 FQGNSA. The CDR3 length is 15 residues. Between the trimmed V and J ends, which lost 4 bases and 2 bases, there was a span of 15 bases.

The chain carries TRBV19 and TRBJ2-3; TRBD2 matches 11 bases. This CDR3 region has 17 residues. After removal of 4 bases from V and 5 bases from J, the junction contained 11 bases not matched to a gene. Germline assignment: CDR1 LNHDA and CDR2 SQIVND (reference sequence). The CDR3 region has the DNA TGTGCCAGTAGTAACCCCCTACTAGCGGGAGTAGGAGATACGCAGTATTTT. This gives the protein CASSNPLLAGVGDTQYF.

The J gene is TRBJ1-5, the V gene TRBV19; no clear D gene. From germline, CDR1 is LNHDA and CDR2 SQIVND (reference sequence). The CDR3 is made up of 17 amino acids. With 3 bases removed from V and 0 bases from J, the gap between germline ends came to 15 bases. The CDR3 DNA is TGTGCCAGTAGTATCCGGCAGTCAGGAGGTAGCAATCAGCCCCAGCATTTT. Protein sequence: CASSIRQSGGSNQPQHF.

The rearrangement uses TRBV7-2 and TRBJ2-7; weak D call: TRBD1 (6 bases). The germline CDR1 and CDR2 sequences are SGHTA and FQGNSA. V lost 2 bases and J 5 bases, leaving 13 bases between the germline ends. The CDR3 consists of 14 residues. The CDR3 DNA reads TGTGCCAGCAGCTTAAGGCAGGGGCCCCACGAGCAGTACTTC. It translates to CASSLRQGPHEQYF.

The rearrangement uses TRBV27 and TRBJ2-7, with 11 bases that match TRBD2. The CDR3 is 14 residues long. Germline-derived CDR1 and CDR2 are MNHEY and SMNVEV (reference sequence). Trimming took 6 bases from V and 5 from J; bases not matched to a gene: 6. The CDR3 sequence is CASSILAGVNEQYF. CDR3 coding DNA: TGTGCCAGCAGCATACTAGCGGGAGTCAACGAGCAGTACTTC.

V usage is TRBV11-2 and J usage is TRBJ2-5; 14 bases match TRBD2. This CDR3 is 19 amino acids long. The V gene end was trimmed by 5 bases and the J gene end by 1 base; junction bases not matched to a gene: 12. Germline V gene lookup returns CDR1 SGHAT and CDR2 FQNNGV. CDR3 sequence: CASSQTSGRALGSQETQYF. The CDR3, as DNA: TGTGCCAGCAGCCAGACTAGCGGGAGGGCCCTCGGGTCCCAAGAGACCCAGTACTTC.

This clonotype appeared a few times. The V call is TRBV12-3 or TRBV12-4, the J call TRBJ2-7; 8 nucleotides agree with TRBD2. This CDR3 has 12 amino acids. Trimming cost V 7 bases and J 4 bases; bases outside gene matches: 3. The CDR3 here is CASTPGGYEQYF. The CDR3 bases are TGTGCCAGCACCCCGGGGGGGTACGAGCAGTACTTC.